Listed below are T cell receptor beta chains from one sample, sequenced in a study of human T cells and chemical hapten exposure. TCRdb analysed the 5' RACE reads with MiXCR anew, one entry per CDR3 protein. The repertoire includes approximately 150,000 distinct CDR3 sequences, 4.1% of them detected once, and over 1.1% sits in the top ten. The origin of the receptors is a female donor in good health. The CDR3 runs from the conserved cysteine through the conserved F or W. D genes are given only for firm matches. Only some rows state a clone size, as once, few, many or a class for expanded clones.

>many|TRBJ1-3|TRBV5-1|TRBD1
TGCGCCAGCAGCCTGCGACAGGGGGGTTTACCTTTCTCTGGAAACACCATATATTTT
CASSLRQGGLPFSGNTIYF
>-|TRBJ2-3|TRBV18|-
TGTGCCAGCTCACCAAACCGCCAAGATACGCAGTATTTT
CASSPNRQDTQYF
>many|TRBJ2-2|TRBV6-2/TRBV6-3|TRBD1
TGTGCCAGCAGTTACCAAGGAAGGACAGGGGGGACCGGGGAGCTGTTTTTT
CASSYQGRTGGTGELFF
>many|TRBJ2-7|TRBV5-6|-
TGTGCCAGCAGCTTTTATGAGGGGTGGGAGCAGTACTTC
CASSFYEGWEQYF
>many|TRBJ2-7|TRBV29-1|TRBD1
TGCAGCGTCGGGACAGGGGTCGAGCAGTACTTC
CSVGTGVEQYF
>many|TRBJ2-2|TRBV5-1|TRBD1
TGCGCCAGCAGCCCCCAGGGGGCCACCGGGGAGCTGTTTTTT
CASSPQGATGELFF
>many|TRBJ2-6|TRBV12-3/TRBV12-4|-
TGTGCCAGCAGTTTTCCGGGGGCTGGGGCCAACGTCCTGACTTTC
CASSFPGAGANVLTF
>many|TRBJ2-7|TRBV7-2|-
TGTGCCAGCAGCCCAGATCCCACCGGGTCCTACGAGCAGTACTTC
CASSPDPTGSYEQYF
>-|TRBJ2-5|TRBV6-2/TRBV6-3|TRBD2
TGTGCCAGCAGTAGGAGCGGGGAGGAGACCCAGTACTTC
CASSRSGEETQYF
>many|TRBJ1-1|TRBV6-5|-
TGTGCCAGCACCCGCTCGGGGGGGGGCACTGAAGCTTTCTTT
CASTRSGGGTEAFF
>many|TRBJ1-5|TRBV5-5|-
TGTGCCAGCAGCCGGGACTCTTCTCAGCCCCAGCATTTT
CASSRDSSQPQHF
>many|TRBJ2-1|TRBV5-1|-
TGCGCCAGCAGCTTGGTATTGGGGGCCTACAATGAGCAGTTCTTC
CASSLVLGAYNEQFF
>many|TRBJ1-1|TRBV5-6|-
TGTGCCAGCAGCTTGGCTGGGAGGGGAAACACTGAAGCTTTCTTT
CASSLAGRGNTEAFF